This record looks at one T cell receptor (beta chain) sequence and its context. What it recognizes is unknown. For repertoire sequencing, the TCR beta CDR3 regions were amplified from RNA transcripts. In the first round, RT-PCR was carried out with HTBI primers, and a multiplex PCR formed the second round. TCRdb passed the multiplex PCR reads through MiXCR, listing each CDR3 protein once. The top ten hold 40% to 45% of the sample, which has 740,000 or so distinct CDR3 sequences, 40% seen once. A duration under 3 months, NOSPECS ≥4, CAS ≥3 and moderate-to-severe activity characterized the donors with ophthalmopathy. CDR1 and CDR2 (germline): MGHDK, SYGVNS. The CDR3 is 13 amino acids. V lost 5 bases to trimming and J lost 4 bases, with 8 bases between them. This entry belongs to a study of Graves' ophthalmopathy and Graves' hyperthyroidism. As for the study in general: Ahead of any treatment, peripheral blood was obtained at the initial diagnosis.

Study findings and constraints: The model predicted ophthalmopathy progression with around 70% sensitivity and around 72% specificity. Ophthalmopathy could be told apart from stable hyperthyroidism by a 13-signature model (87.88% sensitivity, around 79% specificity).

The chain is built from TRBV25-1 and TRBJ2-2; D remains unclear. The receptor's source is an adult man with Graves' ophthalmopathy. The sequenced sample consisted of peripheral blood. CDR3 sequence (DNA): TGTGCCAGCAGTTTCCCTGTCACCGGGGAGCTGTTTTTT. It encodes CASSFPVTGELFF.